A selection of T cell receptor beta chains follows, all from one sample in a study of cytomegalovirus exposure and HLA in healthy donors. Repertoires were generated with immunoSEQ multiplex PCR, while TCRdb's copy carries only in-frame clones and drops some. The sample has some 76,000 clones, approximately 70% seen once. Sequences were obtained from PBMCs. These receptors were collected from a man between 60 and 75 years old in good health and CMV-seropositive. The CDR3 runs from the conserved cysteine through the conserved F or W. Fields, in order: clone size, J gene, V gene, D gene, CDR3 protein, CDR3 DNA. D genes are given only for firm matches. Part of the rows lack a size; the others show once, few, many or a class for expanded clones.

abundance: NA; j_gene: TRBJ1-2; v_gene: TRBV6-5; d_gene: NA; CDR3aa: CASSYSSGTVNYGYTF; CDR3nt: TGTGCCAGCAGTTACTCGTCAGGGACTGTCAACTATGGCTACACCTTC
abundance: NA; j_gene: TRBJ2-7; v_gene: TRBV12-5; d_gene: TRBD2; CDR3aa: CASSPGLANEQYF; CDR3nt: TGTGCTAGTAGCCCCGGACTAGCAAACGAGCAGTACTTC
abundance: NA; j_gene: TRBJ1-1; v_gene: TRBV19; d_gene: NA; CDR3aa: CASSPTPARAFF; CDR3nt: TGTGCCAGTAGCCCGACTCCCGCGCGAGCTTTCTTT
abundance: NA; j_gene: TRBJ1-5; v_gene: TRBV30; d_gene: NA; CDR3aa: CAWGGQTLNQPQHF; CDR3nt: TGTGCCTGGGGTGGACAGACTTTAAATCAGCCCCAGCATTTT
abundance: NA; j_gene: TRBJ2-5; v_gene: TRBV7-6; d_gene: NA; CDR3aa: CASSLVAQQETQYF; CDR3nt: TGTGCCAGCAGCTTAGTGGCCCAGCAAGAGACCCAGTACTTC
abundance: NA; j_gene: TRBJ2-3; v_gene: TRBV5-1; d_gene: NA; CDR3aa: CASSLALDSGDTQYF; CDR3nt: TGCGCCAGCAGCTTGGCGCTGGATTCGGGAGATACGCAGTATTTT
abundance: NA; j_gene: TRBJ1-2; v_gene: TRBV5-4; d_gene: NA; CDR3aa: CASSLEAGDYGYTF; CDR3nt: TGTGCCAGCAGCTTGGAAGCAGGGGACTATGGCTACACCTTC
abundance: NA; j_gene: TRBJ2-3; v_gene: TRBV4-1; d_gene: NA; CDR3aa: CASSQADYSGNTDTQYF; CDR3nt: TGCGCCAGCAGCCAAGCAGACTATAGCGGAAACACAGATACGCAGTATTTT
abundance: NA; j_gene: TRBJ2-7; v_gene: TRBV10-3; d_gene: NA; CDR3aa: CAISDLYEQYF; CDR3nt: TGTGCCATCAGTGACTTATACGAGCAGTACTTC
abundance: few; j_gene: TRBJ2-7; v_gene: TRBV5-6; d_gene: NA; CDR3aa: CASRRTAKSEQYF; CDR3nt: TGTGCCAGCAGGAGGACAGCTAAGTCCGAGCAGTACTTC
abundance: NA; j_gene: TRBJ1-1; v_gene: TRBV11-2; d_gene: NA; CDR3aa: CASSLEGGLAFF; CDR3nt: TGTGCCAGCAGCTTAGAGGGAGGGTTGGCTTTCTTT
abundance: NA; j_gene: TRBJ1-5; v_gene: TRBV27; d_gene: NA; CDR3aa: CASKGTLDNQPQHF; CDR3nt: TGTGCCAGCAAAGGGACATTGGACAATCAGCCCCAGCATTTT
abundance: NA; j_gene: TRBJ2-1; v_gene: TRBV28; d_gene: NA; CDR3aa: CASTSDGEMAGAGNEQFF; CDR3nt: TGTGCCAGCACCTCAGATGGAGAGATGGCAGGGGCAGGCAATGAGCAGTTCTTC
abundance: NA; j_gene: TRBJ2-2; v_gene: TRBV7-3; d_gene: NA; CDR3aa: CASSLEPGGNTGELFF; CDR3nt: TGTGCCAGCAGCTTAGAACCCGGGGGGAACACCGGGGAGCTGTTTTTT
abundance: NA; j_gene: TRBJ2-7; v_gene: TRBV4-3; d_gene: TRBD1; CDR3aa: CASSQDYGTVGYEQYF; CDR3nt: TGCGCCAGCAGCCAAGATTATGGGACAGTAGGCTACGAGCAGTACTTC
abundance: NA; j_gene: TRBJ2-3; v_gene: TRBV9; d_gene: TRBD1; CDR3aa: CASSVGTGGSTDTQYF; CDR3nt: TGTGCCAGCAGCGTAGGTACAGGGGGATCCACAGATACGCAGTATTTT
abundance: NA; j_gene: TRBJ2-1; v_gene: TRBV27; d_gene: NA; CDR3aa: CASSFETKPNEQFF; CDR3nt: TGTGCCAGCAGTTTTGAGACTAAGCCGAATGAGCAGTTCTTC
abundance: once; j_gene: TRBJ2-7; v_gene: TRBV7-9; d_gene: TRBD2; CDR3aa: CASSLLASGLGDQYF; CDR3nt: TGTGCCAGCAGCTTACTGGCTAGCGGGCTCGGGGACCAGTACTTC
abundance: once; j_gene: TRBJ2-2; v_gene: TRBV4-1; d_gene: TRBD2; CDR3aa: CASSHKPPGGGAVGGELFF; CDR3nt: TGCGCCAGCAGCCATAAACCTCCAGGCGGGGGGGCGGTCGGCGGGGAGCTGTTTTTT
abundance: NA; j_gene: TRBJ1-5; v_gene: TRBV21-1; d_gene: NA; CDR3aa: CASSSRPGQQIPWNQPQHF; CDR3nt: TGTGCCAGCAGCTCACGACCGGGACAGCAAATCCCTTGGAATCAGCCCCAGCATTTT
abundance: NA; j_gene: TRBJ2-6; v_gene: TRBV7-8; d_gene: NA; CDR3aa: CASSLVSSGANVLTF; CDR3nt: TGTGCCAGCAGCTTAGTCTCCTCTGGGGCCAACGTCCTGACTTTC
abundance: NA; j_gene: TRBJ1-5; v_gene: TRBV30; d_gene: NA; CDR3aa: CAWSGGLSNQPQHF; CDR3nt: TGTGCCTGGAGTGGAGGTCTTAGCAATCAGCCCCAGCATTTT